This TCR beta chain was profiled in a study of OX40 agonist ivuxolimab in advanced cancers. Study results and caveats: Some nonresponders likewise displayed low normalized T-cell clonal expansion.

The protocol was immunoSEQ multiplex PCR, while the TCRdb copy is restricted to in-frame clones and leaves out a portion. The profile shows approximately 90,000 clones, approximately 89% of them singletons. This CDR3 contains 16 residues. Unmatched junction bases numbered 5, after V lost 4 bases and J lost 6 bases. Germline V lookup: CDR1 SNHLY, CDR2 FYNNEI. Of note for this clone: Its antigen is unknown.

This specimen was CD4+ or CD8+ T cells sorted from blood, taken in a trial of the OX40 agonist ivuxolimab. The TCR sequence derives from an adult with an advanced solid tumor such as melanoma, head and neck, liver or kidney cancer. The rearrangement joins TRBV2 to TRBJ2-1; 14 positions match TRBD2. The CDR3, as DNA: TGTGCCAGCAGTGCGCCGGGACTAGCGGGAGTCAATGAGCAGTTCTTC. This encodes CASSAPGLAGVNEQFF.